The rows below give T cell receptor beta chains drawn from one sample of a study of Ad26.COV2.S vaccination and SARS-CoV-2 variants. Profiled with immunoSEQ multiplex PCR; TCRdb holds only in-frame clones, not every one. The repertoire has more than 350,000 clones, 75% to 95% of them found once; the top ten carry 12%. This material consisted of peripheral blood, taken in a trial of Ad26.COV2.S vaccine versus placebo. The receptors derive from a person between 18 and 60 years old who received the Ad26.COV2.S COVID-19 vaccine or a placebo. The CDR3 runs from the conserved cysteine through the conserved F or W. Fields, in order: D gene, J gene, clone size, V gene, CDR3 DNA, CDR3 protein. D genes are given only for firm matches. Not all rows give a size; the values are once, few, many and, for expanded clones, a class.

. | TRBJ1-4 | once | TRBV28 | TGTGCCAGCAGTCCCCCCTTCAGCGAAAAACTGTTTTTT | CASSPPFSEKLFF
TRBD2 | TRBJ2-3 | . | TRBV3-1/TRBV3-2 | TGTGCCAACAAAGGGACTAGCGGGAGGGCGGGAGATACGCAGTATTTT | CANKGTSGRAGDTQYF
. | TRBJ2-7 | once | TRBV15 | TGTGCCACCAGCAGCGAGCTGCAGGGTCGCTACGAGCAGTACTTC | CATSSELQGRYEQYF
. | TRBJ2-1 | . | TRBV12-3/TRBV12-4 | TGTGCCAGCAGCTGGGCAGGGTACAATGAGCAGTTCTTC | CASSWAGYNEQFF
. | TRBJ2-7 | . | TRBV18 | TGTGCCAGCTCACGGACTGACGGGCAGCAGTACTTC | CASSRTDGQQYF
TRBD1 | TRBJ2-1 | . | TRBV28 | TGTGCCAGCAATACAGGGGAGTCCTACAATGAGCAGTTCTTC | CASNTGESYNEQFF
TRBD2 | TRBJ2-1 | . | TRBV7-8 | TGTGCCAGCAGCTTTTCGGGACTAGCTGTTGAGCAGTTCTTC | CASSFSGLAVEQFF
. | TRBJ2-1 | . | TRBV4-3 | TGCGCCAGCAGCCAAGATGGAAGATCCTTCTACAATGAGCAGTTCTTC | CASSQDGRSFYNEQFF
TRBD1 | TRBJ2-7 | . | TRBV29-1 | TGCAGCGTTGAAAATCCCGGGACAGGGGTGAGGGAGCAGTACTTC | CSVENPGTGVREQYF
. | TRBJ2-1 | . | TRBV9 | TGTGCCAGCAGCGTAGAAATCGGTCAGGGTTACAATGAGCAGTTCTTC | CASSVEIGQGYNEQFF
. | TRBJ1-3 | . | TRBV21-1 | TGTGCCAGCAGCCGAGGTGGAAACACCATATATTTT | CASSRGGNTIYF
. | TRBJ2-1 | . | TRBV14 | TGTGCCAGCAGCCAAGTTCTGGGAGCGGGTGAGCAGTTCTTC | CASSQVLGAGEQFF
. | TRBJ1-4 | . | TRBV6-5 | TGTGCCAGCAGCGTTGGGCGATTTAATGAAAAACTGTTTTTT | CASSVGRFNEKLFF
. | TRBJ2-5 | . | TRBV11-2 | TGTGCCAGCAGCTCTATGGGGCTTCAAGAGACCCAGTACTTC | CASSSMGLQETQYF
. | TRBJ2-7 | . | TRBV27 | TGTGCCAGCAGTTCTCCCCTCCTGGAGCAGTACTTC | CASSSPLLEQYF
. | TRBJ2-5 | . | TRBV30 | TGTGCCTGGAGTGAAAGCGAGGAGACCCAGTACTTC | CAWSESEETQYF
. | TRBJ2-1 | . | TRBV19 | TGTGCCAGTAGGAGTCAGGCCTACAATGAGCAGTTCTTC | CASRSQAYNEQFF
. | TRBJ2-3 | . | TRBV29-1 | TGCAGCGCAGGACGGGAGAACACAGATACGCAGTATTTT | CSAGRENTDTQYF
TRBD1 | TRBJ1-2 | . | TRBV29-1 | TGCAGCGCTTGGACAGGGGAGAATGGCTACACCTTC | CSAWTGENGYTF
. | TRBJ2-1 | . | TRBV6-2/TRBV6-3 | TGTGCCAGCAGTTACTCGGGGTTGGGCCGGAAGTCGGGTTTTTTCAATGAGCAGTTCTTC | CASSYSGLGRKSGFFNEQFF
TRBD1 | TRBJ2-7 | once | TRBV10-2 | TGCGCCAATCCCCCCGGACAGGTGGACTACGAGCAGTACTTC | CANPPGQVDYEQYF
. | TRBJ2-3 | . | TRBV10-3 | TGTGCCATCAGGCTTGAAGGGGCAGTAGATACGCAGTATTTT | CAIRLEGAVDTQYF
. | TRBJ2-1 | . | TRBV11-3 | TGTGCCAGCAGCTCCACAGCGAGCTCCTACAATGAGCAGTTCTTC | CASSSTASSYNEQFF
. | TRBJ2-1 | . | TRBV4-2 | TGTGCCAGCAGCCTCGGGACCATAAGCTCCTACAATGAGCAGTTCTTC | CASSLGTISSYNEQFF
TRBD1 | TRBJ2-1 | . | TRBV27 | TGTGCCAGCAGTTTACGACAGGGCATAGATGAGCAGTTCTTC | CASSLRQGIDEQFF
. | TRBJ2-1 | . | TRBV4-3 | TGCGCCAGCAGCCAATCTTGGGGTTATAATGAGCAGTTCTTC | CASSQSWGYNEQFF
TRBD2 | TRBJ2-7 | . | TRBV5-3 | TGTGCCAGAAGCTTGAAGAAGGGTTCTAGCGGGCCCTACGAGCAGTACTTC | CARSLKKGSSGPYEQYF
. | TRBJ2-5 | . | TRBV2 | TGTGCCAGCACAGGGACGCTGGAGACCCAGTACTTC | CASTGTLETQYF
. | TRBJ1-3 | . | TRBV4-2 | TGTGCCAGCAGCCAAGATTCCTCTGGAAACACCATATATTTT | CASSQDSSGNTIYF
. | TRBJ1-1 | . | TRBV7-9 | TGTGCCAGCAGCTTAAAGGGGATGAACACTGAAGCTTTCTTT | CASSLKGMNTEAFF
. | TRBJ2-1 | . | TRBV24-1 | TGTGCCACCAGTGATTCAGGCCAGTACTACAATGAGCAGTTCTTC | CATSDSGQYYNEQFF
TRBD1 | TRBJ1-6 | . | TRBV27 | TGTGCCAGCAGTTTATCGGACAGGGAGGATTCACCCCTCCACTTT | CASSLSDREDSPLHF
TRBD1 | TRBJ1-1 | . | TRBV6-2/TRBV6-3 | TGTGCCAGCAGCCCTACGCTGGGACAGGGAATTACTGAAGCTTTCTTT | CASSPTLGQGITEAFF
TRBD1 | TRBJ1-2 | once | TRBV6-5 | TGTGCCAGCAACGATGGACAGGGAGGCTATGGCTACACCTTC | CASNDGQGGYGYTF
. | TRBJ1-5 | . | TRBV19 | TGTGCCAGTACCCCGTACCGGGAAAGTCCACATCAGCCCCAGCATTTT | CASTPYRESPHQPQHF
. | TRBJ1-5 | . | TRBV27 | TGTGCCAGCAGTTTACTGGCAGGGCCTAATCAGCCCCAGCATTTT | CASSLLAGPNQPQHF
. | TRBJ2-3 | . | TRBV29-1 | TGCAGCGTTGCCCAGGGCAATAACGCAGATACGCAGTATTTT | CSVAQGNNADTQYF
. | TRBJ2-3 | . | TRBV19 | TGTGCCTCAAGGGCGACTAGCACAGATACGCAGTATTTT | CASRATSTDTQYF
TRBD2 | TRBJ2-7 | . | TRBV6-5 | TGTGCCAGCAGTCAACTAGCGGAGTCCTACGAGCAGTACTTC | CASSQLAESYEQYF
. | TRBJ2-2 | . | TRBV7-3 | TGTGCCAGCAGCTTATATGACGTCGGCGGGGAGCTGTTTTTT | CASSLYDVGGELFF
. | TRBJ2-3 | . | TRBV6-2/TRBV6-3 | TGTGCCAGCAGTTACACAGGCACAGATACGCAGTATTTT | CASSYTGTDTQYF
TRBD1 | TRBJ2-2 | . | TRBV5-1 | TGCGCCAGCAGTTATAGGACAGGGGGGAACACCGGGGAGCTGTTTTTT | CASSYRTGGNTGELFF
TRBD1 | TRBJ1-1 | . | TRBV6-5 | TGTGCCAGCAGTTATTCCGGACAGGCAGGAGCTTTCTTT | CASSYSGQAGAFF
TRBD1 | TRBJ2-7 | . | TRBV6-5 | TGTGCCAGCAGTACAGGGGAGACCTACGAGCAGTACTTC | CASSTGETYEQYF